This TCR beta chain was profiled in a study of long-term antiretroviral therapy in people with HIV. In germline, CDR1 is LGHNA, CDR2 YSLEER. The CDR3 is 15 residues long. The junction had 4 bases not matched to a gene; V was cut back by 0 bases and J by 10 bases. Assay version v3.0 of immunoSEQ was used, and it was run at survey level. TCRdb keeps only in-frame clones here, not all; method: immunoSEQ multiplex PCR. The table shows almost 30,000 clones, with more than 80% occurring only once. This chain uses TRBV4-3 with TRBJ2-1, with 12 bases lining up with TRBD1. The sequence was collected from a man aged 50 to 59 with HIV. The sequences come from unsorted PBMCs, collected 3.2 years before starting antiretroviral therapy. The CDR3 bases are TGCGCCAGCAGCCAAGAGGGGACAGGGGGCCGGGAGCAGTTCTTC. This encodes CASSQEGTGGREQFF.